The 21 T cell receptor beta chains given below trace back to one sample, sequenced in a study of human T cells and chemical hapten exposure (dated by TCRdb to the early 2020s). The sample's time point label is to be understood as: patch test 1, 2 weeks after DPC sensitization. The treatment or condition label, read with the paper, signifies: therapeutic diphenylcyclopropenone sensitization with weekly scalp DPC. The method was RACE. The listed sequencing device is NextSeq 500. In-frame beta chains were kept once TCRdb had trimmed the public reads at Q25 with fastp and called clones with MiXCR. Rows merge per CDR3 protein into single entries with the most common DNA and genes. Here the sample has 300,000 to 400,000 distinct CDR3 sequences; approximately 6.3% occur a single time. The ten most abundant clones make up about 8% of the sample. The sample here was whole blood, taken in connection with sensitization to the hapten diphenylcyclopropenone (DPC). The receptors were sampled from a woman between 18 and 29 years old with alopecia areata. Some clones in this sample may be carry-over from other donors' samples.

The V gene is TRBV6-2 or TRBV6-3, the J gene TRBJ1-2, with D possibly matching TRBD1 (6 bases). Trimming cost V 0 bases and J 8 bases, with 10 bases left between them. The CDR3 has 13 amino acids. In germline, CDR1 is MNHEY, CDR2 SVGEGT. The CDR3 nucleotides are TGTGCCAGCAGTTACTCAGCCAGGGGCGGCTACACCTTC. This sequence encodes CASSYSARGGYTF.

The chain employs TRBV27 and TRBJ2-1; TRBD2 matches 13 bases. V shed 4 bases, J shed 3 bases, and the junction held 9 bases outside the gene matches. From germline, CDR1 is MNHEY and CDR2 SMNVEV (reference sequence). The CDR3 loop spans 18 amino acids. This CDR3 is CASSSLGLAGAFYNEQFF. The CDR3 DNA is TGTGCCAGCAGTTCCCTCGGACTAGCGGGGGCCTTCTACAATGAGCAGTTCTTC.

This clonotype came up a few times. The genes are TRBV28 and TRBJ1-1; the D gene is possibly TRBD1 (6 bases). The CDR3 contains 13 residues. The germline V gene has CDR1 MDHEN and CDR2 SYDVKM. V was pared by 2 bases and J by 7 bases, with 11 bases between. The CDR3 bases are TGTGCCAGCAGTTTAGGGGGGCGGGATGAAGCTTTCTTT. This encodes CASSLGGRDEAFF.

The chain joins TRBV29-1 to TRBJ1-2; perhaps TRBD1 as D (5 bases). CDR1 and CDR2 from the germline V gene are SQVTM and ANQGSEA. The CDR3 covers 13 residues. V gave up 1 base and J gave up 7 bases, with 13 bases separating them. CDR3 loop: CSVEVPRVGGYTF. The CDR3 DNA sequence: TGCAGCGTTGAAGTCCCCAGGGTGGGTGGCTACACCTTC.

The CDR3 nucleotides read TGTGCCAGCAGTTACTCGGGACTAGCGGGGGGGAGTGAGCAGTACTTC. Protein sequence: CASSYSGLAGGSEQYF. This chain uses TRBV6-5 with TRBJ2-7; TRBD2 matches 16 bases. From germline, CDR1 is MNHEY and CDR2 SVGAGI. The CDR3 loop spans 16 amino acids. With 0 bases clipped from V and 7 bases from J, the junction kept 3 bases outside the gene matches.

The chain is built from TRBV6-5 and TRBJ1-4; 8 nucleotides align to TRBD1. Germline trimming cut 0 bases from V and 8 bases from J; bases unmatched to any gene: 8. Germline-derived CDR1 and CDR2 are MNHEY and SVGAGI. The CDR3 totals 16 residues. CDR3: CASSYSRTGLKEKLFF. Written as DNA, the CDR3 is TGTGCCAGCAGTTACTCTCGGACAGGGTTAAAAGAAAAACTGTTTTTT.

This clonotype was detected a few times. The chain recombines TRBV4-3 with TRBJ2-3; D may be TRBD1 (6 bases). V was cut by 0 bases and J by 4 bases, with 14 bases left in between. Germline lookup yields CDR1 LGHNA and CDR2 YSLEER. This CDR3 spans 16 amino acids. The CDR3 protein is CASSQDWAGAPDTQYF. The CDR3 DNA reads TGCGCCAGCAGCCAAGATTGGGCAGGGGCCCCAGATACGCAGTATTTT.

This clonotype has ten or more counts. The chain couples TRBV6-5 to TRBJ2-3, with D perhaps TRBD2 (7 bases). Germline V lookup: CDR1 MNHEY, CDR2 SVGAGI. This CDR3 comprises 13 residues. Trimming pared 5 bases from V and 6 bases from J, leaving 12 bases between. CDR3 nucleotide sequence: TGTGCCAGCAGTAGGGGGGGCGGCGATACGCAGTATTTT. It translates to CASSRGGGDTQYF.

The table lists this clonotype with a few counts. This chain joins TRBV6-5 and TRBJ1-2; weak D call: TRBD1 (6 bases). Germline loops: CDR1 MNHEY, CDR2 SVGAGI. Trimming shortened V by 6 bases and J by 6 bases, and 17 bases separated the two germline ends. The CDR3 is 14 residues long. The CDR3 DNA reads TGTGCCAGCAGACGGACACAGGGAACTGATGGCTACACCTTC. It yields the protein CASRRTQGTDGYTF.

In this sample, this clonotype turned up a few times. The chain links TRBV3-1 to TRBJ2-3, with D possibly TRBD2 on 6 matching bases. The CDR3 has 14 amino acids. Per the germline V gene, CDR1 is LGHDT and CDR2 is YNNKEL (reference sequence). Trimming took off 2 bases at V and 5 bases at J, with 11 bases between the two ends. The CDR3 is CASSQWRGGDTQYF. DNA for the CDR3: TGTGCCAGCAGCCAATGGCGGGGTGGAGATACGCAGTATTTT.

The chain couples TRBV20-1 to TRBJ2-4; D gene uncertain. The CDR3 is made up of 14 amino acids. Germline CDR1 is DFQATT and CDR2 is SNEGSKA (reference sequence). Trimming shortened V by 0 bases and J by 0 bases, and 6 bases separated the two germline ends. In nucleotides, the CDR3 is TGCAGTGCTAGAGAAGTAGCAGCCAAAAACATTCAGTACTTC. Amino acid sequence: CSAREVAAKNIQYF.

Only a few counts were recorded for this clonotype. The chain is built from TRBV6-5 and TRBJ2-7, with TRBD1 matching over 7 bases. From germline, CDR1 is MNHEY and CDR2 SVGAGI. The CDR3 covers 14 residues. V was clipped by 5 bases and J by 3 bases; unmatched bases: 7. This chain's CDR3 is CASSNGTVYYEQYF. The CDR3 nucleotides read TGTGCCAGCAGTAACGGGACAGTTTACTACGAGCAGTACTTC.

This clonotype appeared many times. The V gene is TRBV13, the J gene TRBJ2-1, with TRBD2 matching over 9 bases. Germline loops: CDR1 PRHDT, CDR2 FYEKMQ (reference sequence). V lost 3 bases and J lost 7; bases outside the gene matches: 13. The CDR3 is 17 amino acids. CDR3 bases: TGTGCCAGCAGCTTCCCCCTTCGCGGGGGGGCCGGAAATGAGCAGTTCTTC. Its translation is CASSFPLRGGAGNEQFF.

The V gene is TRBV19, the J gene TRBJ2-7; 8 bases map to TRBD1. Germline CDR1 is LNHDA and CDR2 is SQIVND (reference sequence). Trimming took 8 bases from V and 2 from J; bases not matched to a gene: 8. The CDR3 covers 14 residues. The CDR3 coding sequence is TGTGCCAGTGCCCCGACAGGGGTTACCTACGAGCAGTACTTC. Amino acid sequence: CASAPTGVTYEQYF.

This clonotype has just a few counts. The gene calls are TRBV28 and TRBJ2-1; 7 nucleotides align to TRBD1. V shed 5 bases, J shed 2 bases, and the junction held 6 bases outside the gene matches. The germline CDR1 and CDR2 sequences are MDHEN and SYDVKM. This CDR3 is 15 amino acids long. The CDR3 spells CASSPTGDPYNEQFF. The CDR3, as DNA: TGTGCCAGCAGTCCTACAGGGGACCCCTACAATGAGCAGTTCTTC.

The genes are TRBV12-3 or TRBV12-4 and TRBJ1-1; 9 bases agree with TRBD1. There are 13 residues in the CDR3. V lost 5 bases, J lost 7 bases, and 5 bases stayed unmatched. CDR3 sequence (DNA): TGTGCCAGCAGTGGTACAGGGGGCGGTGAAGCTTTCTTT. Its translation: CASSGTGGGEAFF.

This clonotype came up a few times. This chain joins TRBV7-2 and TRBJ2-7; 7 bases are a match to TRBD1. The CDR3 runs to 15 residues. Germline V CDR1 and CDR2: SGHTA, FQGNSA. Unmatched junction bases numbered 10, after V lost 5 bases and J lost 3 bases. For the CDR3, the DNA is TGTGCCAGCAGCCAGAGACAGGGTCTAGGCTACGAGCAGTACTTC. Encoded protein: CASSQRQGLGYEQYF.

This clonotype was observed a handful of times. The CDR3 region is CASSPNPVDTQYF. DNA of the CDR3: TGTGCCAGCTCGCCCAACCCCGTAGATACGCAGTATTTT. V and J are TRBV6-5 and TRBJ2-3; D is unclear. CDR3 length: 13 residues. CDR1 and CDR2 from the germline V gene are MNHEY and SVGAGI. V was shortened by 8 bases and J by 5 bases, with 14 bases between the two germline ends.

This clonotype has a count of ten or more. This sequence joins TRBV29-1 and TRBJ2-1; a weak D match, TRBD2 (6 bases). The CDR3 extends over 12 amino acids. With 0 bases removed from V and 13 bases from J, the gap between germline ends came to 13 bases. The germline V gene has CDR1 SQVTM and CDR2 ANQGSEA. CDR3 protein: CSVEEGGAGQFF. Here the CDR3 DNA reads TGCAGCGTTGAAGAAGGAGGGGCGGGACAGTTCTTC.

The chain is built from TRBV21-1 and TRBJ2-1; the D call TRBD1 from the table was never checked on the DNA. TRBV21-1 is classified as a pseudogene. The length of the CDR3 is 18 residues. In DNA, the CDR3 is TGTGCCAGCAGCGAGCTCGCCAGGACAGGGGGCACGACCCATGAGCAGTTCTTC. Its translation: CASSELARTGGTTHEQFF.

This clonotype was recorded at least ten times. The chain combines TRBV7-8 with TRBJ2-3; D is undetermined. The CDR3 runs to 13 residues. Per the germline V gene, CDR1 is SGHVS and CDR2 is FQNEAQ. V was pared by 10 bases and J by 2 bases, with 13 bases between. The CDR3 is CANARIPTDTQYF. The CDR3, as DNA: TGTGCCAATGCCCGGATACCCACAGATACGCAGTATTTT.